The entry below gives a single T cell receptor beta chain sequence along with its context. An assay was performed, and its level was deep. Only in-frame clones appear in the TCRdb table, and some are missing; sequencing was by immunoSEQ multiplex PCR. The sample carries 550,000 to 850,000 clones, over 60% recorded once. The data are from a study of shared clonotypes between healthy human individuals. The CDR3 extends over 16 amino acids. Germline values: CDR1 SGHTA, CDR2 FQGTGA. Trimming took 0 bases from V and 6 from J; bases not matched to a gene: 4. This chain links TRBV7-3 with TRBJ2-7, with TRBD2 identical over 14 bases. This receptor was taken from a woman aged 25 to 45 in good health. The material sequenced was memory CD4+ T cells sorted from blood. Subset specified: CD45RA-negative fraction. As DNA, the CDR3 is TGTGCCAGCAGCTTAACGGGACTAGCGGGAGTTCGCGAGCAGTACTTC. This encodes CASSLTGLAGVREQYF.